These 25 T cell receptor beta chains were sequenced from one sample in a study of shared clonotypes between healthy human individuals. Assay: immunoSEQ multiplex PCR; the TCRdb copy retains only in-frame clones and omits some. Of millions of clones in the sample, approximately 90% are singletons; the top ten hold 0.11% to 0.15%. Sequences were obtained from naive CD4+ T cells sorted from blood. Subset here: CD45RA+ positively selected. The receptors here all came from a man in his late teens or twenties in good health.

The genes are TRBV7-8 and TRBJ2-7; D ambiguous. Deletions cut 5 bases from V and 7 bases from J, with 9 bases between. Germline CDR1 SGHVS, CDR2 FQNEAQ. This CDR3 is built from 11 residues. For the CDR3, the DNA is TGTGCCAGCAGCCCCTTCGGGGAGCAGTACTTC. This sequence encodes CASSPFGEQYF.

The chain is built from TRBV13 and TRBJ1-3; 10 nucleotides align to TRBD1. Losses at the gene ends were 5 bases for V and 4 bases for J; bases not matched to a gene: 5. The CDR3 runs to 15 residues. Germline V gives CDR1 PRHDT, CDR2 FYEKMQ (reference sequence). CDR3 nucleotide sequence: TGTGCCAGCAGCGCCTGGACAGGGGGAGGAAACACCATATATTTT. Translated, it gives CASSAWTGGGNTIYF.

J is TRBJ1-3 and V is TRBV27; D uncertain. V was clipped by 6 bases and J by 1 base, with 16 bases between them. This CDR3 comprises 16 residues. Germline CDR1 reads MNHEY; CDR2 reads SMNVEV (reference sequence). CDR3 region: CASSPLALASGNTIYF. In DNA form, the CDR3 reads TGTGCCAGCAGCCCCCTAGCGCTAGCTTCTGGAAACACCATATATTTT.

The chain carries TRBV7-9 and TRBJ2-1, with unresolved D. The germline gives CDR1 SEHNR, CDR2 FQNEAQ (reference sequence). CDR3 size: 13 residues. The V end was cut by 1 base, the J end by 10 bases, with 11 bases between. The CDR3 DNA follows: TGTGCCAGCAGCTTAGATGCGACTCACGAGCAGTTCTTC. The encoded protein is CASSLDATHEQFF.

This clone was detected only a few times. Other DNA sequences in this sample translate to the same CDR3. The chain has TRBV18 and TRBJ2-7, with a tentative D call TRBD1 (6 bases). The CDR3 is made up of 14 amino acids. V shed 3 bases and J shed 2 bases, with 11 bases lying between them. The germline gives CDR1 KGHSH, CDR2 LQKENI. CDR3 amino acids: CASSPGTQTYEQYF. The CDR3 DNA reads TGTGCCAGCTCACCCGGGACACAAACCTACGAGCAGTACTTC.

The genes are TRBV14 and TRBJ2-4; weak D call: TRBD2 (6 bases). Trimming removed 0 bases from V and 0 bases from J, with 21 bases in between. This CDR3 is 20 amino acids long. The germline CDR1 and CDR2 sequences are SGHDN and FVKESK. DNA of the CDR3: TGTGCCAGCAGCCAAGATATAGCGGTAGGGCGATCGCGAGCCAAAAACATTCAGTACTTC. It encodes CASSQDIAVGRSRAKNIQYF. Supplemented by reference TRBV14 and TRBJ2-4, the full variable domain reads EAGVTQFPSHSVIEKGQTVTLRCDPISGHDNLYWYRRVMGKEIKFLLHFVKESKQDESGMPNNRFLAERTGGTYSTLKVQPAELEDSGVYFCASSQDIAVGRSRAKNIQYFGAGTRLSVL.

The chain uses TRBV6-5 and TRBJ2-7, with a tentative D call TRBD1 (6 bases). The CDR3 runs 14 residues. Germline loops: CDR1 MNHEY, CDR2 SVGAGI. The V end was cut by 2 bases, the J end by 3 bases, with 11 bases between. CDR3 DNA: TGTGCCAGCAGTTACGGCAGGGGAGTCTACGAGCAGTACTTC. Its protein product is CASSYGRGVYEQYF.

The chain has TRBV30 and TRBJ2-1; D is unresolved. The CDR3 runs 15 residues. V was trimmed by 2 bases and J by 3 bases, leaving 14 bases between them. Germline CDR1 GTSNPN, CDR2 SVGIG (reference sequence). CDR3 sequence reads: CAWSPEGLGYNEQFF. The CDR3 bases are TGTGCCTGGAGTCCCGAAGGGCTTGGCTACAATGAGCAGTTCTTC.

A few counts support this clone. V is TRBV18 and J is TRBJ1-1; D call uncertain. V gave up 0 bases and J gave up 3 bases, with 8 bases separating them. The CDR3 extends over 14 amino acids. The germline gives CDR1 KGHSH, CDR2 LQKENI. CDR3 nucleotide sequence: TGTGCCAGCTCACCACCCGGGGTGTACACTGAAGCTTTCTTT. This codes for CASSPPGVYTEAFF.

The CDR3 region is CASSRDVGRVGYTF. CDR3 nucleotides: TGCGCCAGCAGCCGAGACGTAGGCAGAGTTGGCTACACCTTC. The chain has TRBV5-1 and TRBJ1-2; D remains ambiguous. Per germline, CDR1 SGHRS and CDR2 YFSETQ. V lost 4 bases, J lost 7 bases, and 17 bases lay in between. The CDR3 is 14 residues long.

This sequence joins TRBV19 and TRBJ1-5; a possible D gene is TRBD1 (5 bases). CDR1 and CDR2 from the germline V gene are LNHDA and SQIVND (reference sequence). Trimming cost V 8 bases and J 0 bases, with 14 bases left between them. This CDR3 region has 15 residues. This chain's CDR3 is CASGSLQVSNQPQHF. The CDR3 DNA sequence: TGTGCCAGTGGGTCCTTACAGGTTAGCAATCAGCCCCAGCATTTT. Full variable domain (missing parts from reference TRBV19 and TRBJ1-5): DGGITQSPKYLFRKEGQNVTLSCEQNLNHDAMYWYRQDPGQGLRLIYYSQIVNDFQKGDIAEGYSVSREKKESFPLTVTSAQKNPTAFYLCASGSLQVSNQPQHFGDGTRLSIL.

The chain recombines TRBV5-8 with TRBJ2-5, with 8 bases lining up with TRBD2. The CDR3 sequence is 16 residues long. The V and J ends lost 2 bases and 2 bases, in that order; junction bases with no gene match: 8. Looked up from germline, CDR1 is SGHTS and CDR2 is YDEGEE. The CDR3 loop reads CASSFSAKRGQETQYF. The CDR3 DNA reads TGTGCCAGCAGCTTTAGCGCCAAGCGGGGGCAAGAGACCCAGTACTTC. Using reference TRBV5-8 and TRBJ2-5 for the parts outside the CDR3, the full variable domain is EAGVTQSPTHLIKTRGQQATLRCSPISGHTSVYWYQQALGLGLQFLLWYDEGEERNRGNFPPRFSGRQFPNYSSELNVNALELEDSALYLCASSFSAKRGQETQYFGPGTRLLVL.

The chain joins TRBV11-3 to TRBJ2-5; TRBD1 aligns across 7 bases. V lost 1 base and J lost 2; bases outside the gene matches: 4. The CDR3 has 15 residues. The germline V gene encodes CDR1 SGHNT and CDR2 YENEEA. CDR3 nucleotide sequence: TGTGCCAGCAGCTTAGGGGGACAGAAACAAGAGACCCAGTACTTC. Translated, it gives CASSLGGQKQETQYF.

The chain employs TRBV19 and TRBJ2-6; TRBD1 is a possible D gene (5 bases). Germline V lookup: CDR1 LNHDA, CDR2 SQIVND (reference sequence). This CDR3 spans 20 amino acids. Trimming shortened V by 3 bases and J by 1 base, and 22 bases separated the two germline ends. The DNA for the CDR3 is TGTGCCAGTAGTATCTTACCCCGGGCCCAGGGTACGTCTGGGGCCAACGTCCTGACTTTC. It encodes CASSILPRAQGTSGANVLTF.

V gene TRBV29-1 combines with J gene TRBJ2-3, with no clear D. CDR3 size: 13 residues. V dropped 4 bases and J dropped 4 bases, with 12 bases sitting between them. Germline V gene sequence: CDR1 SQVTM, CDR2 ANQGSEA. Here the CDR3 DNA reads TGCAGCGTTGTGAGTGGGAACGCAGATACGCAGTATTTT. Protein: CSVVSGNADTQYF.

This chain uses TRBV5-6 with TRBJ2-1; tentatively, D is TRBD1 (6 bases). The CDR3 is 13 amino acids. Per the germline V gene, CDR1 is SGHDT and CDR2 is YYEEEE. The V end lost 4 bases, the J end lost 4 bases, and 9 bases lay between the germline ends. CDR3 DNA sequence: TGTGCCAGCAGCGTTGACAGGTACAATGAGCAGTTCTTC. Translating it yields CASSVDRYNEQFF.

Note on this clone: The same CDR3 is also encoded by other DNA sequences in this sample. This sequence joins TRBV6-1 and TRBJ1-1; TRBD1 matches at 7 bases. Germline V gene data show CDR1 as MNHNS and CDR2 as SASEGT. This CDR3 has 15 amino acids. The J segment lost 1 base and the V segment lost 1 base, leaving 3 bases of the junction unmatched. Here the CDR3 reads CASSEGRGWNTEAFF. The CDR3 bases are TGTGCCAGCAGTGAAGGCAGGGGGTGGAACACTGAAGCTTTCTTT.

This chain links TRBV18 with TRBJ2-5; 7 nucleotides line up with TRBD2. Trimming removed 3 bases from V and 2 bases from J; junction bases left unmatched: 3. The germline CDR1 and CDR2 sequences are KGHSH and LQKENI. The CDR3 runs to 14 residues. The CDR3 nucleotides read TGTGCCAGCTCACCGCTAGCGGAGCAAGAGACCCAGTACTTC. Its protein product is CASSPLAEQETQYF.

The V call is TRBV4-1, the J call TRBJ1-2; 8 positions agree with TRBD1. The junction had 10 bases not matched to a gene; V was cut back by 2 bases and J by 8 bases. The germline gives CDR1 MGHRA, CDR2 YSYEKL. The CDR3 extends over 15 amino acids. In DNA form, the CDR3 reads TGCGCCAGCAGCCAAATAACGACAGGGGACAGAGGCTACACCTTC. This codes for CASSQITTGDRGYTF.

The chain employs TRBV9 and TRBJ1-4, with TRBD1 identical over 7 bases. V trimming: 3 bases; J trimming: 4 bases; junction bases outside the gene matches: 9. The germline gives CDR1 SGDLS, CDR2 YYNGEE. The length of the CDR3 is 16 residues. The CDR3 DNA follows: TGTGCCAGCAGCGGGACAGGACAGCGCCTTAATGAAAAACTGTTTTTT. Translation: CASSGTGQRLNEKLFF. Based on the CDR3 plus reference TRBV9 and TRBJ1-4, the full variable domain is DSGVTQTPKHLITATGQRVTLRCSPRSGDLSVYWYQQSLDQGLQFLIQYYNGEERAKGNILERFSAQQFPDLHSELNLSSLELGDSALYFCASSGTGQRLNEKLFFGSGTQLSVL.

This chain uses TRBV7-9 with TRBJ1-3, with 8 bases lining up with TRBD1. Germline CDR1 is SEHNR and CDR2 is FQNEAQ (reference sequence). This CDR3 has 16 residues. Trimming removed 5 bases from V and 1 base from J; junction bases left unmatched: 7. CDR3 amino acids: CASSQATGGSGNTIYF. In DNA, the CDR3 is TGTGCCAGCAGCCAGGCTACAGGGGGATCTGGAAACACCATATATTTT.

The chain combines TRBV5-8 with TRBJ2-5; 9 bases align to TRBD1. Germline V gene data show CDR1 as SGHTS and CDR2 as YDEGEE. Losses at the gene ends were 0 bases for V and 5 bases for J; bases not matched to a gene: 5. This CDR3 contains 15 residues. CDR3 bases: TGTGCCAGCAGCTTGGGGGACAGGGTTCGGGAGACCCAGTACTTC. Translation gives CASSLGDRVRETQYF.

On this clone itself: Other DNA sequences in the sample encode the same CDR3. This rearrangement joins TRBV7-9 to TRBJ2-7, with D possibly being TRBD2 (5 bases). The CDR3 spans 14 residues. Between the trimmed V and J ends, which lost 4 bases and 0 bases, there was a span of 10 bases. In germline, CDR1 is SEHNR, CDR2 FQNEAQ (reference sequence). CDR3 DNA sequence: TGTGCCAGCAGCTCCCCGGGATCCTCCTACGAGCAGTACTTC. Protein product: CASSSPGSSYEQYF.

The genes are TRBV10-1 and TRBJ2-6; a weak D match, TRBD2 (5 bases). The CDR3 runs to 15 residues. Between the trimmed V and J ends, which lost 3 bases and 0 bases, there was a span of 6 bases. Germline V gene lookup returns CDR1 WNHNN and CDR2 SYGVQD (reference sequence). CDR3 region: CASSDGSSGANVLTF. Written as DNA, the CDR3 is TGCGCCAGCAGTGATGGGAGCTCTGGGGCCAACGTCCTGACTTTC.

As regards this clone: This sample also contains other DNA sequences that code for the same CDR3. The CDR3 is CASSLASGSYNEQFF. CDR3 nucleotides: TGCGCCAGCAGCTTGGCTAGCGGGAGTTACAATGAGCAGTTCTTC. The chain has TRBV5-1 and TRBJ2-1; 10 nucleotides match TRBD2. There are 15 residues in the CDR3. V lost 0 bases to trimming and J lost 4 bases; unmatched junction nucleotides: 1. Germline CDR1 and CDR2: SGHRS and YFSETQ.